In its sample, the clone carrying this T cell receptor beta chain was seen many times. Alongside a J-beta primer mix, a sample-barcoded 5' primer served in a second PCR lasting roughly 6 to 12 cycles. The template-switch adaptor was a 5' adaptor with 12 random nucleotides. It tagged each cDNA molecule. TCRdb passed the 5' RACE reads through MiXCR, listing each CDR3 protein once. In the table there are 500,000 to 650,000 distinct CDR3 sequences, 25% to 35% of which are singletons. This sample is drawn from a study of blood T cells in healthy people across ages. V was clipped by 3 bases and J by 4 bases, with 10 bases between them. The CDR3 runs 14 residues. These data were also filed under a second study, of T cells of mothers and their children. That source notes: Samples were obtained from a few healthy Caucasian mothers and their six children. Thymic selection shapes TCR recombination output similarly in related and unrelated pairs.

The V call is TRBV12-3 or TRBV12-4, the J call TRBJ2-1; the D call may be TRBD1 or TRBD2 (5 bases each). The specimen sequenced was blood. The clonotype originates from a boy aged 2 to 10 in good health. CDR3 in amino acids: CASSLGPLYNEQFF. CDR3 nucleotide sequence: TGTGCCAGCAGTTTGGGACCGCTGTACAATGAGCAGTTCTTC.